The 22 T cell receptor beta chains given below trace back to one sample, sequenced in a study of T cells in Graves' hyperthyroidism and ophthalmopathy. The TCR beta CDR3 regions underwent amplification using RNA transcripts as the source. HTBI primers were used for first-round RT-PCR of the TCR CDR3. One entry per CDR3 protein results from TCRdb running MiXCR on the multiplex PCR reads. The data contain some 600,000 distinct CDR3 sequences, approximately 15% of them singletons. Input material: blood. These receptor sequences come from a woman younger than 45 with Graves' hyperthyroidism that later progressed to Graves' ophthalmopathy.

A few counts support this clonotype. The rearrangement links TRBV7-9 to TRBJ1-5, with D uncertain. CDR3 size: 19 residues. Germline V gives CDR1 SEHNR, CDR2 FQNEAQ (reference sequence). The ends were cut back, 6 bases at V and 2 bases at J, with 26 bases in the middle. CDR3: CASRSDPLVSGKGNQPQHF. The CDR3 nucleotides read TGTGCCAGCAGATCCGACCCCCTGGTTTCGGGAAAGGGCAATCAGCCCCAGCATTTT.

This clonotype was found many times. The chain employs TRBV2 and TRBJ2-2, with D possibly being TRBD2 (5 bases). From germline, CDR1 is SNHLY and CDR2 FYNNEI. This CDR3 is 14 amino acids long. Trimming removed 11 bases at V and 3 bases at J, with 16 bases between. CDR3 in DNA: TGTGCCGGCAAAGACGGGATTTACACCGGGGAGCTGTTTTTT. Its protein is CAGKDGIYTGELFF.

The chain recombines TRBV7-9 with TRBJ2-1, with 7 bases aligning to TRBD1. Looked up from germline, CDR1 is SEHNR and CDR2 is FQNEAQ (reference sequence). V lost 6 bases to trimming and J lost 3 bases; unmatched junction nucleotides: 8. The CDR3 runs to 15 residues. The CDR3 DNA reads TGTGCCAGCAGACCAAAACAGGGGAACTACAATGAGCAGTTCTTC. Its protein is CASRPKQGNYNEQFF.

This clonotype occurred a few times. The chain's CDR3 is CATSRERERNSPLHF. In DNA form, the CDR3 reads TGTGCCACCAGCAGAGAGAGGGAGCGGAATTCACCCCTCCACTTT. The chain combines TRBV15 with TRBJ1-6; D remains ambiguous. Germline CDR1 reads LNHNV; CDR2 reads YYDKDF (reference sequence). The CDR3 is 15 amino acids. V was pared by 0 bases and J by 7 bases, with 10 bases between.

This clonotype was seen many times. J is TRBJ2-7 and V is TRBV27; no firm D call. V dropped 3 bases and J dropped 3 bases, with 9 bases sitting between them. The CDR3 runs to 13 residues. From germline, CDR1 is MNHEY and CDR2 SMNVEV (reference sequence). CDR3 amino acids: CASSFRGDYEQYF. The CDR3 nucleotides read TGTGCCAGCAGTTTCCGTGGAGACTACGAGCAGTACTTC.

This clonotype was counted ten times or more. V is TRBV6-2 or TRBV6-3 and J is TRBJ2-1; D perhaps matches TRBD2 (5 bases). CDR3 length equals 20 residues. V lost 2 bases and J 6 bases, leaving 29 bases between the germline ends. CDR1 is MNHEY and CDR2 is SVGEGT in the germline V gene. This CDR3 reads CASSYPLIESRGSPFNEQFF. The DNA for the CDR3 is TGTGCCAGCAGTTACCCGCTAATCGAGTCGCGTGGGAGTCCGTTCAATGAGCAGTTCTTC.

This clonotype has just a few counts. The chain has TRBV4-3 and TRBJ1-6; D gene ambiguous. The CDR3 sequence is 19 residues long. The germline V and J ends were trimmed by 0 bases and 0 bases, with 15 bases remaining between them. Germline V CDR1 and CDR2: LGHNA, YSLEER. In DNA form, the CDR3 reads TGCGCCAGCAGCCAAGATCCCCCGGGATCGAGCTCCTATAATTCACCCCTCCACTTT. This translates into CASSQDPPGSSSYNSPLHF.

This clonotype showed up just a few times. The chain links TRBV27 to TRBJ2-7; no firm D call. V was shortened by 4 bases and J by 2 bases, with 12 bases between the two germline ends. The CDR3 contains 14 residues. Germline assignment: CDR1 MNHEY and CDR2 SMNVEV (reference sequence). This CDR3 is CASSSGAGAYEQYF. CDR3 DNA sequence: TGTGCCAGCAGTTCCGGAGCCGGAGCCTACGAGCAGTACTTC.

This clonotype occurred many times. The chain uses TRBV12-3 or TRBV12-4 and TRBJ1-2, with 7 positions matching TRBD1. The CDR3 runs to 13 residues. Losses at the gene ends were 6 bases for V and 10 bases for J; bases not matched to a gene: 11. The CDR3 reads CASSGDREEDYTF. CDR3 sequence (DNA): TGTGCCAGCAGCGGCGACAGGGAGGAAGACTACACCTTC.

Only a few counts were recorded for this clonotype. The V call is TRBV6-1, the J call TRBJ1-6; D possibly corresponds to TRBD1 (5 bases). Germline CDR1 is MNHNS and CDR2 is SASEGT. CDR3 size: 14 residues. V shed 6 bases and J shed 14 bases, with 20 bases lying between them. The chain's CDR3 is CASRGRDRRGALHF. CDR3 sequence (DNA): TGTGCCAGCAGGGGTCGGGACCGCCGGGGGGCCCTCCACTTT.

This clonotype was counted ten times or more. This chain joins TRBV2 and TRBJ2-1; TRBD2 aligns across 9 bases. Germline lookup yields CDR1 SNHLY and CDR2 FYNNEI. Trimming at V came to 4 bases and at J to 7 bases, leaving 8 bases not matched to a gene. This CDR3 has 15 amino acids. The DNA of the CDR3 is TGTGCCAGCAGTGTGGGTAGCGGGAGCGGTAATGAGCAGTTCTTC. It codes for CASSVGSGSGNEQFF.

This clonotype was counted many times. This chain uses TRBV18 with TRBJ1-1; D is undetermined. There are 15 residues in the CDR3. The V gene's germline CDR1 is KGHSH and CDR2 LQKENI. The V and J ends lost 3 bases and 5 bases respectively, with 16 bases between them. The CDR3 DNA sequence: TGTGCCAGCTCACCGATCGGCAGACCTGGGACTGAAGCTTTCTTT. Its translation: CASSPIGRPGTEAFF.

This clonotype appeared many times. The V and J genes are TRBV28 and TRBJ2-2; 10 nucleotides match TRBD1. V shed 7 bases, J shed 3 bases, and the junction held 8 bases outside the gene matches. Germline-derived CDR1 and CDR2 are MDHEN and SYDVKM. The CDR3 length is 16 residues. For the CDR3, the DNA is TGTGCCAGCACCTACCGGGACAGGGGTTACACCGGGGAGCTGTTTTTT. Residues: CASTYRDRGYTGELFF.

In this sample, this clonotype turned up many times. The V gene is TRBV27, the J gene TRBJ2-7, with TRBD1 matching over 7 bases. V shed 4 bases and J 2 bases; nucleotides not matched to a gene: 8. The CDR3 runs 15 residues. Germline values: CDR1 MNHEY, CDR2 SMNVEV (reference sequence). The CDR3 here is CASSSAGTDPYEQYF. The DNA of the CDR3 is TGTGCCAGCAGTTCCGCCGGGACAGACCCCTACGAGCAGTACTTC.

This clonotype has only a few counts. The rearrangement links TRBV12-5 to TRBJ2-2; maybe TRBD2 (6 bases). Germline-derived CDR1 and CDR2 are LGHNT and FRNRAP. The CDR3 consists of 12 residues. The CDR3 DNA is TGTGCAAGCTTAAGGAGGGCCGGGGAGCTGTTTTTT. It specifies CASLRRAGELFF.

This clonotype turned up a few times. The rearrangement joins TRBV6-5 to TRBJ2-3; 10 bases are shared with TRBD1. J was trimmed by 2 bases and V by 5 bases; bases with no gene match: 13. The CDR3 sequence is 18 residues long. Germline CDR1 is MNHEY and CDR2 is SVGAGI. The CDR3 DNA sequence: TGTGCCAGCAGTCCCAATGGGGGCGGGACAGGGGTCACAGATACGCAGTATTTT. Its protein product is CASSPNGGGTGVTDTQYF.

This clonotype was recorded at least ten times. The chain employs TRBV11-3 and TRBJ2-2; 8 nucleotides match TRBD1. CDR3 length: 16 residues. V lost 5 bases to trimming and J lost 3 bases; unmatched junction nucleotides: 8. Germline loops: CDR1 SGHNT, CDR2 YENEEA. CDR3 protein: CASSGGQGWDTGELFF. CDR3 coding DNA: TGTGCCAGCAGCGGAGGACAGGGTTGGGACACCGGGGAGCTGTTTTTT.

At least ten counts were recorded for this clonotype. The CDR3 DNA follows: TGTGCCAGCCAGATACAAAGTACTAATGAAAAACTGTTTTTT. This encodes CASQIQSTNEKLFF. The chain joins TRBV2 to TRBJ1-4; D unresolved. V was clipped by 8 bases and J by 2 bases, with 12 bases between them. Germline V gene data show CDR1 as SNHLY and CDR2 as FYNNEI. The CDR3 is 14 amino acids.

As for this clonotype: A read error is possible here, since a much larger clone lies one base away. V usage is TRBV18 and J usage is TRBJ2-7; a weak D match, TRBD1 (5 bases). Germline V CDR1 and CDR2: KGHSH, LQKENI. This CDR3 has 13 residues. The CDR3 is CVSSPSQGGEQYF. The CDR3 DNA sequence: TGTGTCAGCTCACCCTCCCAGGGCGGCGAGCAGTACTTC.

This clonotype has only a few counts. The chain joins TRBV19 to TRBJ1-5, with a weak D call TRBD1 (6 bases). The germline V and J ends were trimmed by 5 bases and 10 bases, with 15 bases remaining between them. This CDR3 has 13 residues. Germline CDR1 is LNHDA and CDR2 is SQIVND (reference sequence). As DNA, the CDR3 is TGTGCCAGTAGTCGAACAGGGTCCCAACCCCAGCATTTT. Its translation: CASSRTGSQPQHF.

This clonotype was seen at least ten times. The V call is TRBV4-1, the J call TRBJ1-1, with no clear D. V was shortened by 2 bases and J by 0 bases, with 4 bases between the two germline ends. Germline V gives CDR1 MGHRA, CDR2 YSYEKL. This CDR3 comprises 13 residues. The CDR3 coding sequence is TGCGCCAGCAGCCAACCAATGAACACTGAAGCTTTCTTT. Protein product: CASSQPMNTEAFF.

The chain joins TRBV7-2 to TRBJ2-1; 8 bases agree with TRBD2. Germline CDR1 is SGHTA and CDR2 is FQGNSA. The CDR3 contains 18 residues. The J segment lost 0 bases and the V segment lost 2 bases, leaving 9 bases of the junction unmatched. The CDR3 DNA reads as TGTGCCAGCAGCTTACTAATGACTAGCGACAGCTCCTACAATGAGCAGTTCTTC. Protein sequence: CASSLLMTSDSSYNEQFF. Supplemented by reference TRBV7-2 and TRBJ2-1, the full variable domain reads GAGVSQSPSNKVTEKGKDVELRCDPISGHTALYWYRQSLGQGLEFLIYFQGNSAPDKSGLPSDRFSAERTGGSVSTLTIQRTQQEDSAVYLCASSLLMTSDSSYNEQFFGPGTRLTVL.